These 8 T cell receptor beta chains were all obtained from the same sample, sequenced in a study of T cell responses to AZD1222 COVID-19 vaccine. Here immunoSEQ multiplex PCR was the method, and the copy in TCRdb shows in-frame clones only, minus some. The sample contains some 190,000 clones, approximately 90% of which appear only once. The sequencing used peripheral blood, collected 28 days after the second AZD1222 dose. The receptors shown here come from an adult who received the AZD1222 COVID-19 vaccine.

This chain connects TRBV3-1 (or the pseudogene TRBV3-2) to TRBJ1-5; TRBD1 might be the D (5 bases). V was clipped by 4 bases and J by 8 bases, with 15 bases between them. CDR1 and CDR2 (germline): LGHDT, YNNKEL (reference sequence). CDR3 length: 14 residues. CDR3 sequence reads: CASSPNYGGEPQHF. CDR3 coding DNA: TGTGCCAGCAGCCCCAACTACGGAGGGGAGCCCCAGCATTTT.

The chain employs TRBV20-1 and TRBJ2-2; the match to TRBD2 covers 7 bases. The junction had 7 bases not matched to a gene; V was cut back by 3 bases and J by 3 bases. The germline V gene has CDR1 DFQATT and CDR2 SNEGSKA (reference sequence). This CDR3 is 15 amino acids long. CDR3 coding DNA: TGCAGTGCTAGTGGGCTAGCGGACCACACCGGGGAGCTGTTTTTT. This translates into CSASGLADHTGELFF.

The rearrangement links TRBV4-2 to TRBJ1-1, with D perhaps matching TRBD1 (6 bases). This CDR3 is 16 amino acids long. From germline, CDR1 is LGHNA and CDR2 YNFKEQ. With 0 bases removed from V and 1 base from J, the gap between germline ends came to 12 bases. The CDR3 spells CASSQDDGQRNTEAFF. CDR3 DNA sequence: TGTGCCAGCAGCCAAGATGACGGACAGAGGAACACTGAAGCTTTCTTT.

A few counts support this clone. The chain links TRBV9 to TRBJ2-5; 8 bases are a match to TRBD1. V was clipped by 3 bases and J by 4 bases; unmatched bases: 8. The CDR3 sequence is 15 residues long. Looked up from germline, CDR1 is SGDLS and CDR2 is YYNGEE. The CDR3 protein is CASSATGQERETQYF. In nucleotides, the CDR3 is TGTGCCAGCAGCGCCACGGGACAGGAGAGAGAGACCCAGTACTTC.

The chain employs TRBV12-5 and TRBJ1-1, with a weak D call TRBD1 (5 bases). Trimming took off 4 bases at V and 8 bases at J, with 14 bases between the two ends. The germline gives CDR1 LGHNT, CDR2 FRNRAP. The CDR3 contains 13 residues. CDR3 in DNA: TGTGCTAGTGGTTCTGGGACGGACTCGGAAGCTTTCTTT. Protein product: CASGSGTDSEAFF.

The rearrangement uses TRBV2 and TRBJ2-7; possibly TRBD1 for D (5 bases). The CDR3 is made up of 16 amino acids. Germline CDR1 and CDR2: SNHLY and FYNNEI. V dropped 7 bases and J dropped 2 bases, with 21 bases sitting between them. The CDR3 coding sequence is TGTGCCAGCAAGGGTTCCCGACAGATATCTACCTACGAGCAGTACTTC. Translation gives CASKGSRQISTYEQYF.

The V gene is TRBV4-1, the J gene TRBJ1-5; D is perhaps TRBD1 (5 bases). The germline V gene encodes CDR1 MGHRA and CDR2 YSYEKL. Trimming stripped 0 bases from V and 3 bases from J, with 15 bases between. This CDR3 is built from 17 residues. CDR3: CASSQDDRDRPNQPQHF. CDR3 sequence (DNA): TGCGCCAGCAGCCAAGATGACCGAGACAGACCCAATCAGCCCCAGCATTTT.

The rearrangement links TRBV25-1 to TRBJ1-5; tentatively, D is TRBD1 (5 bases). Germline V gene sequence: CDR1 MGHDK, CDR2 SYGVNS. There are 15 residues in the CDR3. V was cut by 5 bases and J by 4 bases, with 15 bases left in between. The DNA of the CDR3 is TGTGCCAGCAGTCCCAACGACAGACGGAATCAGCCCCAGCATTTT. Translated, it gives CASSPNDRRNQPQHF. The full variable domain, rest sourced from reference TRBV25-1 and TRBJ1-5, is EADIYQTPRYLVIGTGKKITLECSQTMGHDKMYWYQQDPGMELHLIHYSYGVNSTEKGDLSSESTVSRIRTEHFPLTLESARPSHTSQYLCASSPNDRRNQPQHFGDGTRLSIL.